Listed below are T cell receptor beta chains from one sample, sequenced in a study of sequential checkpoint blockade in melanoma. TCRdb keeps only in-frame clones here, not all; method: immunoSEQ multiplex PCR. Seen here are about 9,600 clones, more than 20% observed once, and the top ten hold around 16%. This material consisted of tumor tissue (inferred from file names), taken from a patient given nivolumab and ipilimumab in sequence. The receptors come from a human donor with melanoma. The CDR3 runs from the conserved cysteine through the conserved F or W. Each record gives: V gene, clone size, J gene, D gene, CDR3 protein, CDR3 DNA. The D gene is left open where the match is weak. A clone size is listed for some rows: how often the clone was seen (once, few, many), or a class if it is expanded.

TRBV6-8	NA	TRBJ2-5	TRBD2	CASQRLASQETQYF	TGTGCCAGCCAGAGACTAGCGAGTCAAGAGACCCAGTACTTC
TRBV6-8	few	TRBJ2-1	TRBD1	CASSLSPGQGALEQFF	TGTGCCAGCAGTTTATCGCCGGGACAGGGGGCTCTTGAGCAGTTCTTC
TRBV18	NA	TRBJ1-1	NA	CASSPYNPNTEAFF	TGTGCCAGCTCACCATATAATCCGAACACTGAAGCTTTCTTT
TRBV1	NA	TRBJ2-5	NA	CASSEGWDYQETQYF	TGCGCCAGCAGCGAGGGATGGGACTACCAAGAGACCCAGTACTTC
TRBV19	NA	TRBJ2-1	NA	CASSTIQFYNEQFF	TGTGCCAGTAGTACGATACAGTTCTACAATGAGCAGTTCTTC
TRBV15	NA	TRBJ2-3	NA	CATSHRIRTSTDTQYF	TGTGCCACCAGCCACAGAATTCGAACTAGCACAGATACGCAGTATTTT
TRBV19	NA	TRBJ1-6	NA	CASSRGGGGNSPLHF	TGTGCCAGTAGTCGAGGAGGAGGGGGAAATTCACCCCTCCACTTT
TRBV29-1	once	TRBJ2-2	TRBD1	CSVEAPDRGRVGELFF	TGCAGCGTTGAAGCCCCTGACAGGGGGCGCGTCGGGGAGCTGTTTTTT
TRBV11-3	many	TRBJ1-6	TRBD1	CASSWGQTSYNSPLHF	TGTGCCAGCAGCTGGGGACAGACCTCCTATAATTCACCCCTCCACTTT
TRBV6-7	few	TRBJ2-7	NA	CASSELDEQYF	TGTGCCAGCAGTGAACTCGACGAGCAGTACTTC
TRBV18	NA	TRBJ2-3	NA	CASASGTYTDTQYF	TGTGCCAGCGCCTCCGGGACTTACACAGATACGCAGTATTTT
TRBV7-8	many	TRBJ2-3	NA	CASSRRGGDTQYF	TGTGCCAGCAGCCGCAGAGGAGGAGATACGCAGTATTTT
TRBV6-1	NA	TRBJ1-2	NA	CASSEATYGYTF	TGTGCCAGCAGTGAAGCTACCTATGGCTACACCTTC
TRBV5-1	NA	TRBJ2-3	NA	CASSFSVGAPGDTQYF	TGCGCCAGCAGCTTCAGTGTTGGAGCCCCCGGGGATACGCAGTATTTT
TRBV11-3	medium-sized	TRBJ2-7	TRBD2	CASSLLAGGPGEQYF	TGTGCCAGCAGCTTATTGGCGGGAGGGCCGGGAGAGCAGTACTTC
TRBV2	NA	TRBJ2-1	NA	CASSAGSSYNEQFF	TGTGCCAGCAGTGCAGGGAGCTCCTACAATGAGCAGTTCTTC
TRBV25-1	large	TRBJ2-1	NA	CASSLLGDLGGDEQFF	TGTGCCAGCAGTCTCTTAGGGGACTTGGGAGGCGATGAGCAGTTCTTC